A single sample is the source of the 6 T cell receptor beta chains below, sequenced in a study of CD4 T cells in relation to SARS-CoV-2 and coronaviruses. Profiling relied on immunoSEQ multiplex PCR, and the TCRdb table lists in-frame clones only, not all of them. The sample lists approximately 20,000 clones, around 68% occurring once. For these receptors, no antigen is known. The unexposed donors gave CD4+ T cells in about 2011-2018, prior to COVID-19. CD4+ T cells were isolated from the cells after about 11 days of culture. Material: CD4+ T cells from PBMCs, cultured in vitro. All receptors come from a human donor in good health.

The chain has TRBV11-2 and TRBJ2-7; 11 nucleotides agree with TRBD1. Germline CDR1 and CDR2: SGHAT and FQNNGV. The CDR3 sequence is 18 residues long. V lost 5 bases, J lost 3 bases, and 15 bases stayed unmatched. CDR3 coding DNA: TGTGCCAGCAGCCCGGACAGGGGGCGCGTTTTTTTCCGCTACGAGCAGTACTTC. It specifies CASSPDRGRVFFRYEQYF. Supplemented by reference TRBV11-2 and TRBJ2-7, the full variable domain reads EAGVAQSPRYKIIEKRQSVAFWCNPISGHATLYWYQQILGQGPKLLIQFQNNGVVDDSQLPKDRFSAERLKGVDSTLKIQPAKLEDSAVYLCASSPDRGRVFFRYEQYFGPGTRLTVT.

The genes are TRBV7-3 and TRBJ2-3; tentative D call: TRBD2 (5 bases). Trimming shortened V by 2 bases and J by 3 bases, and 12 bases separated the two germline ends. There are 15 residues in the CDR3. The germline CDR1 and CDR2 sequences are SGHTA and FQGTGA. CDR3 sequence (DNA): TGTGCCAGCAGCTTACGAGGGAGAACTACAGATACGCAGTATTTT. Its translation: CASSLRGRTTDTQYF.

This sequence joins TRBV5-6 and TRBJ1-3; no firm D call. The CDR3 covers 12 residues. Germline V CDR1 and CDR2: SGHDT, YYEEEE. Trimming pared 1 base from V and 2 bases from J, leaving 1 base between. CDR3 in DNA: TGTGCCAGCAGCTTGACTGGAAACACCATATATTTT. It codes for CASSLTGNTIYF.

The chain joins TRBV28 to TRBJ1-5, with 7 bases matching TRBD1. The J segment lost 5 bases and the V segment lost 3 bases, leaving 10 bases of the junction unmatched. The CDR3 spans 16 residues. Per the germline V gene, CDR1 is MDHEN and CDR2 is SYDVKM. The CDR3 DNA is TGTGCCAGCAGTTTCATCGAGGGGGCGTCTCATCAGCCCCAGCATTTT. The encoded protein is CASSFIEGASHQPQHF.

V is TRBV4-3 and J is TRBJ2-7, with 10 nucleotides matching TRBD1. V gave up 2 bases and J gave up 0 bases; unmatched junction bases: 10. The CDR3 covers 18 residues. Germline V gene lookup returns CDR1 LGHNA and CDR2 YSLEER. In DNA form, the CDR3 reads TGCGCCAGCAGCCAAAGACTCTCGGACAGGGGGTTCTCCTACGAGCAGTACTTC. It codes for CASSQRLSDRGFSYEQYF.

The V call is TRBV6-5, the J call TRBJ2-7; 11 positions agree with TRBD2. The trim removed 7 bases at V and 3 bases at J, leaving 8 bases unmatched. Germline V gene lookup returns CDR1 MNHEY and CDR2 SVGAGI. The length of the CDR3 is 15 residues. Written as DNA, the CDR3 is TGTGCCAGCATCCGACTAGCGGGGACTCTCTACGAGCAGTACTTC. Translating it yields CASIRLAGTLYEQYF.